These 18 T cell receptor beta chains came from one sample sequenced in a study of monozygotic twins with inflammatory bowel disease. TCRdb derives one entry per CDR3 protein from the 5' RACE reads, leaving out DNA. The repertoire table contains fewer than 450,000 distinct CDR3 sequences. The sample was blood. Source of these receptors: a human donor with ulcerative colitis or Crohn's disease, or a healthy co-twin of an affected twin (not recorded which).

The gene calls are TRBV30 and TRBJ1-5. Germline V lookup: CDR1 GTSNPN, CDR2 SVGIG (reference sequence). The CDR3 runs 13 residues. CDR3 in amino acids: CAWSVGADQPQHF.

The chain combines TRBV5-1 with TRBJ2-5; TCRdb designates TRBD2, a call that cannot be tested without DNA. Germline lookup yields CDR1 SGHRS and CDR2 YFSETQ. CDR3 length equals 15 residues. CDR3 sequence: CASSSTPSGQETQYF. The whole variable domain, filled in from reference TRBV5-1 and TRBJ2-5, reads KAGVTQTPRYLIKTRGQQVTLSCSPISGHRSVSWYQQTPGQGLQFLFEYFSETQRNKGNFPGRFSGRQFSNSRSEMNVSTLELGDSALYLCASSSTPSGQETQYFGPGTRLLVL.

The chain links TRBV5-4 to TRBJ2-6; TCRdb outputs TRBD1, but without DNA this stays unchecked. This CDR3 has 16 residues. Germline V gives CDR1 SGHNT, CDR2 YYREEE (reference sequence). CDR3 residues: CASSLGQGAGANVLTF.

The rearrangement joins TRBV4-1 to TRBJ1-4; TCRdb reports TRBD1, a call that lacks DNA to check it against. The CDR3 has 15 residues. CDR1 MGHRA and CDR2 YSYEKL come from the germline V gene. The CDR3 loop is CASSQGRRENEKLFF.

The CDR3 protein is CATSRGDRGSLDSPLHF. The chain has TRBV15 and TRBJ1-6; the D call from TCRdb, TRBD1, cannot be confirmed without DNA. Germline loops: CDR1 LNHNV, CDR2 YYDKDF (reference sequence). This CDR3 has 17 residues.

This CDR3 reads CASSQDFADYGYTF. The chain links TRBV4-3 to TRBJ1-2. The CDR3 length is 14 residues. Germline V gene data show CDR1 as LGHNA and CDR2 as YSLEER.

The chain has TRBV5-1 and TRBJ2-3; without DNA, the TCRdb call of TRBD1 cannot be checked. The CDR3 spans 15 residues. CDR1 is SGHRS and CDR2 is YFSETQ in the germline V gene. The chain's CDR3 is CASSEQTGGTDTQYF.

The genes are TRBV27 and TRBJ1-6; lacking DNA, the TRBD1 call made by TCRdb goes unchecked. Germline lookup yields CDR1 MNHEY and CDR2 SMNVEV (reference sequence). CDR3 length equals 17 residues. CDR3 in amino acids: CASSCGDRDEYNSPLHF.

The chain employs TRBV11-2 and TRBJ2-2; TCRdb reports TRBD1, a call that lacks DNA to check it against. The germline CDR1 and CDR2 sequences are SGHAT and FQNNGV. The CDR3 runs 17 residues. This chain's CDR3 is CASSLFGGQGNTGELFF.

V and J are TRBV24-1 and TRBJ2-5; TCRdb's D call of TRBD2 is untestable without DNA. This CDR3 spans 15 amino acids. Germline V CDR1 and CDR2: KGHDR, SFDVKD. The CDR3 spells CATSDPGLAWETQYF.

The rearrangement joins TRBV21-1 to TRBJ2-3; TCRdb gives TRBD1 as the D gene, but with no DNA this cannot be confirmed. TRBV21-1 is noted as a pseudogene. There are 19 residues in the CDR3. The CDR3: CASSSPLGTGTNVTDTQYF.

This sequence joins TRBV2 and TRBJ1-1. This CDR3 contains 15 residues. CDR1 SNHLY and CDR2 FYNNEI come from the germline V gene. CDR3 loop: CASTRLGLSNTEAFF.

The CDR3 spells CASSLGLGTNTGELFF. The chain has TRBV7-2 and TRBJ2-2. The CDR3 is 16 residues long. From germline, CDR1 is SGHTA and CDR2 FQGNSA.

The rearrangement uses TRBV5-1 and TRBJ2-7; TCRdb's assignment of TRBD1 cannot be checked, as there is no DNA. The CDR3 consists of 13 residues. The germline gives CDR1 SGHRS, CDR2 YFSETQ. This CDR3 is CASTLTQGYEQYF.

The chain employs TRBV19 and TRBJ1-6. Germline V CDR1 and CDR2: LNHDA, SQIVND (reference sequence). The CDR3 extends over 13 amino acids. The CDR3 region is CASRVQRNSPLHF.

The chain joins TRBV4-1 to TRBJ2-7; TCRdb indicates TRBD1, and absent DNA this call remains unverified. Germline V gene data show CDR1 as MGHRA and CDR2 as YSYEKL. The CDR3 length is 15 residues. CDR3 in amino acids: CASSQEGQGIYEQYF.

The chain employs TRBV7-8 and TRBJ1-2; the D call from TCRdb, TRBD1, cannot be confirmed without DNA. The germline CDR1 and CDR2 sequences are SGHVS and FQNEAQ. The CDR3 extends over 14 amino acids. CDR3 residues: CASSATGPNYGYTF.

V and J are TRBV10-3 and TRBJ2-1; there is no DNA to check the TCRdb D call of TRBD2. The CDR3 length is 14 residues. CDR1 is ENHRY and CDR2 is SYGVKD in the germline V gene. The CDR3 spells CAINEGPRSDEQFF.